Sequencing of this T cell receptor (beta chain) was carried out in a study of identical twins (TCRdb year 2016). Notes on the research overall: To test whether fetal clonotypes persist, this study deep-sequenced TCR alpha and beta repertoires from monozygotic twins, from unrelated adults of various ages, and from cord blood. To rule out contamination, the twin experiments were replicated at different times with different library preparation protocols. The investigation overall reported the following: Recombination models systematically underestimated out-of-frame TCR alpha sharing in monozygotic twins but agreed with sharing between unrelated individuals. In beta out-of-frame sequences, excess twin sharing was weaker, because having fewer shared sequences lowered the signal-to-noise ratio. Because the same donors could not be followed over many years, the conclusions relied on cross-sectional statistical analysis. Abundant cord blood beta clonotypes had fewer insertions, young adult naive repertoires showed a similar but weaker trend, and memory repertoires showed no such trend. Compared with coincidental sharing between unrelated individuals, out-of-frame TCR alpha sequences shared between twins had an excess of sequences with low generation probability. Invariant T cells such as MAIT and iNKT could partly confound zero-insertion analyses, although diverse VJ usage argued against such confounding for most clonotypes.

The library was produced with 5' RACE. Sequencing relied on an Illumina HiSeq 2000. Template switching added a universal primer binding site, and the final cDNA carried a unique molecular identifier that allowed TCR cDNA molecules to be counted accurately. Specific primers in the conserved constant-segment region were used to synthesize first-strand cDNA for TCR alpha and beta chains. To control for contamination, each cDNA library was double barcoded with a SMART-Mk sample barcode plus Illumina barcodes. Two successive PCR steps introduced TruSeq adapter sequences along with Illumina sample barcodes. TCR alpha and beta cDNA libraries were sequenced on the Illumina HiSeq platform with custom primers. The original pipeline was this. MiGEC processed the raw reads to extract unique molecular identifiers, while MiXCR was used to determine the CDR3 positions. For each individual, recombination models were inferred using an EM algorithm with the repgenHMM and IGoR tools. The analysis of shared clonotypes was done with the tcR package in R, with sharing normalized by the product of cloneset sizes. Out-of-frame nonproductive sequences were analyzed to study raw recombination free of thymic and clonal selection effects. In-frame beta chains were kept once TCRdb had trimmed the public reads at Q25 with fastp and called clones with MiXCR. Every entry covers one CDR3 protein and lists the most common genes and DNA from its rows. The V and J calls, along with clone size, are taken from TCRdb and not from the paper's own processing. The sample table lists around 1.7 million distinct CDR3 sequences, about 30% of them with a count of one. The ten largest clones capture 0.25% to 0.3% of the sample.

All donors were healthy Caucasians. CDR3 length: 16 amino acids, cysteine to phenylalanine. Only the CDR3 DNA is retained, 48 bases long and in frame from the first base. The V end gives up 5 bases and the J end 0 bases, leaving 9 bases in the junction not matched to a gene. CDR1 DFQATT and CDR2 SNEGSKA are derived from the germline V gene (reference sequence). This clonotype appeared a few times. Its antigen remains undetermined. Base-call qualities are not available, and no considerably larger clone is one nucleotide away. Sequenced input: cord blood. The receptor was isolated from a newborn girl in good health. The sequence joins TRBV20-1 to TRBJ2-1; the junction holds 8 bases that match TRBD2. The sequenced DNA: TGCAGTGCTTTTGACGTAGCGGGGAGCTCCTACAATGAGCAGTTCTTC. Its coded protein is CSAFDVAGSSYNEQFF.